This entry concerns a single T cell receptor beta chain. The sample originates from a study of OX40 agonist ivuxolimab in advanced cancers. About the study: From about 23 to 85 years was the age range, with a mean of around 57 years, and approximately 84% were male. Eligibility admitted prior anti-PD-1, anti-PD-L1 or anti-CTLA-4 therapy; roughly 37% had some.

Data came from immunoSEQ multiplex PCR; TCRdb stores just in-frame clones and leaves some out. The profile shows roughly 48,000 clones, approximately 87% of them singletons. Germline V gene lookup returns CDR1 MGHDK and CDR2 SYGVNS. This CDR3 comprises 13 residues. The V gene lost 4 bases and the J gene lost 4 bases, with 10 bases spanning the gap. The V gene is TRBV25-1, the J gene TRBJ1-2; D gene ambiguous. The sequence was collected from an adult with an advanced solid tumor such as melanoma, head and neck, liver or kidney cancer. The material was CD4+ or CD8+ T cells sorted from blood, obtained in a trial of the OX40 agonist ivuxolimab. CDR3 coding DNA: TGTGCCAGCAGTGTGGGGTTCGGCTATGGCTACACCTTC. This gives the protein CASSVGFGYGYTF.